This is a list of T cell receptor beta chains from one sample in a study of molecular identifiers for immune sequencing clone quantification. TCRdb re-analysed the PCR reads in MiXCR, keeping a single row per CDR3 protein. The sample has just under 650,000 distinct CDR3 sequences; just under 20% are singletons. Material: naive CD8+ T cells from blood, with Jurkat cell RNA spiked in. The receptor set was obtained from a human donor in good health. Some libraries in this study had Jurkat cell RNA spiked in. CDR3s include the opening cysteine and the closing phenylalanine or tryptophan. The D gene is left open where the match is weak. Not every row has a clone size; where given, it reads once, few, many or a size class.

V gene	D gene	clone size	J gene	CDR3 protein	CDR3 DNA
TRBV5-1	TRBD2	many	TRBJ2-7	CASSLDGSGGGYSYEQYF	TGCGCCAGCAGCTTGGACGGAAGCGGGGGGGGGTACTCCTACGAGCAGTACTTC
TRBV12-3/TRBV12-4	-	many	TRBJ2-1	CASSLASYNEQFF	TGTGCCAGCAGTCTAGCTTCCTACAATGAGCAGTTCTTC
TRBV12-5	-	-	TRBJ1-1	CASGQLLGTEAFF	TGTGCTAGTGGTCAATTACTAGGGACTGAAGCTTTCTTT
TRBV7-2	-	-	TRBJ1-6	CASIKGRSYNSPLHF	TGTGCCAGCATAAAGGGGAGATCCTATAATTCACCCCTCCACTTT
TRBV30	-	many	TRBJ2-1	CAWSVRGSYNEQFF	TGTGCCTGGAGTGTGAGAGGATCCTACAATGAGCAGTTCTTC
TRBV6-5	-	many	TRBJ1-1	CASSYAYMNTEAFF	TGTGCCAGCAGTTACGCATACATGAACACTGAAGCTTTCTTT
TRBV4-3	-	many	TRBJ1-2	CASSNMVVSSGYTF	TGCGCCAGCAGCAACATGGTAGTCTCTAGTGGCTACACCTTC
TRBV7-9	-	many	TRBJ2-7	CASSLAVGELAYEQYF	TGTGCCAGCAGCTTAGCCGTCGGGGAGTTGGCCTACGAGCAGTACTTC
TRBV11-2	TRBD1	few	TRBJ2-2	CASSAGTGGLNTGELFF	TGTGCCAGCAGCGCCGGGACAGGAGGCCTGAACACCGGGGAGCTGTTTTTT
TRBV12-3/TRBV12-4	-	many	TRBJ2-2	CASSLAGGSEAGELFF	TGTGCCAGCAGTTTAGCGGGGGGCAGCGAGGCCGGGGAGCTGTTTTTT
TRBV6-5	-	many	TRBJ1-2	CASSYDRFSNYGYTF	TGTGCCAGCAGTTACGACAGATTCTCGAACTATGGCTACACCTTC
TRBV28	-	many	TRBJ1-5	CASAVGRVQPQHF	TGTGCCTCCGCGGTGGGGCGAGTTCAGCCCCAGCATTTT
TRBV14	TRBD2	few	TRBJ2-7	CASSPRPGLAGEATYEQYF	TGTGCCAGCAGCCCCCGCCCGGGACTAGCGGGAGAGGCGACCTACGAGCAGTACTTC
TRBV4-3	-	many	TRBJ1-3	CASSPDSLSGNTIYF	TGCGCCAGCAGCCCGGACAGTCTCTCTGGAAACACCATATATTTT
TRBV27	-	-	TRBJ2-2	CASSLLLGASTGGLFF	TGTGCCAGCAGTTTACTTTTGGGGGCGAGCACCGGGGGGCTGTTTTTT
TRBV6-5	-	many	TRBJ1-1	CASSPRRDSFNTEAFF	TGTGCCAGCAGTCCTCGTCGGGATAGTTTTAACACTGAAGCTTTCTTT
TRBV5-4	TRBD1	-	TRBJ2-7	CASSIIPGQGVENEQYF	TGTGCCAGCAGCATAATTCCGGGACAGGGGGTGGAAAACGAGCAGTACTTC
TRBV7-2	-	many	TRBJ2-1	CASSQTGWENF	TGTGCCAGCAGCCAGACAGGCTGGGAAAACTTC